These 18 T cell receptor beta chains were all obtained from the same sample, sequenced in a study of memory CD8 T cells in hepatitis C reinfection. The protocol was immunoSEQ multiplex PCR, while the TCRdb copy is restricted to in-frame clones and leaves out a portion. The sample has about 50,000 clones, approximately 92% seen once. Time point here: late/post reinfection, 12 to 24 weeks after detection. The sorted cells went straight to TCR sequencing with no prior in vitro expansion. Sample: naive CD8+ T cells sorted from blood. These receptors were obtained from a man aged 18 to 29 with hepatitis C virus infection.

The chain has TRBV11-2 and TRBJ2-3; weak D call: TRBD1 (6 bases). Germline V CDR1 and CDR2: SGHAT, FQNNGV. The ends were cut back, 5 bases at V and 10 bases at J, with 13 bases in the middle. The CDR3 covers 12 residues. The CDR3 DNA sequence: TGTGCCAGCAGCCCGAACGCAGGGGCGCAGTATTTT. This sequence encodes CASSPNAGAQYF. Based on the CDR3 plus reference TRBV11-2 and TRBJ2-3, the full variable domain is EAGVAQSPRYKIIEKRQSVAFWCNPISGHATLYWYQQILGQGPKLLIQFQNNGVVDDSQLPKDRFSAERLKGVDSTLKIQPAKLEDSAVYLCASSPNAGAQYFGPGTRLTVL.

The CDR3, as DNA: TGTGCCAGCTCCCGCGGTATACAAGAGACCCAGTACTTC. As protein: CASSRGIQETQYF. This rearrangement joins TRBV4-2 to TRBJ2-5; D unresolved. CDR1 is LGHNA and CDR2 is YNFKEQ in the germline V gene. The V end lost 8 bases, the J end lost 2 bases, and 12 bases lay between the germline ends. The CDR3 totals 13 residues.

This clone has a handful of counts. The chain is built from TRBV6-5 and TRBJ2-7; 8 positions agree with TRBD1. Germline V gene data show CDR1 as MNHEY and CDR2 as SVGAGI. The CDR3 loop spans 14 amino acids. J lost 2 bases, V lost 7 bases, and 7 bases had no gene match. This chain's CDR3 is CASNTGTGAYEQYF. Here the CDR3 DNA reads TGTGCCAGCAACACCGGGACAGGAGCCTACGAGCAGTACTTC.

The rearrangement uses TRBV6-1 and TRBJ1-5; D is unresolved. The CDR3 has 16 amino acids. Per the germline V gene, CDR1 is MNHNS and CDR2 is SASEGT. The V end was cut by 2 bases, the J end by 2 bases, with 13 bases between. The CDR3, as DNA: TGTGCCAGCAGTGAAACGGCGGGGATGGGCAATCAGCCCCAGCATTTT. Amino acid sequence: CASSETAGMGNQPQHF.

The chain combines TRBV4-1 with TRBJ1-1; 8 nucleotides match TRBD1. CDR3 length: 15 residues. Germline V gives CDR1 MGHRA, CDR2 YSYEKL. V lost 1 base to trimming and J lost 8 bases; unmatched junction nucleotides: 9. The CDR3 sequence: CASSQVGSQGAEAFF. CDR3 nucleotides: TGCGCCAGCAGCCAAGTAGGCAGTCAGGGGGCAGAAGCTTTCTTT.

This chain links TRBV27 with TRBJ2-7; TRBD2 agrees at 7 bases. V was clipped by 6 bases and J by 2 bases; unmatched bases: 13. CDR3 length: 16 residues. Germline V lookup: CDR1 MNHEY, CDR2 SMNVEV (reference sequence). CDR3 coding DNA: TGTGCCAGCAGCTCTTATTCGGGCGCGGGAGCCTACGAGCAGTACTTC. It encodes CASSSYSGAGAYEQYF.

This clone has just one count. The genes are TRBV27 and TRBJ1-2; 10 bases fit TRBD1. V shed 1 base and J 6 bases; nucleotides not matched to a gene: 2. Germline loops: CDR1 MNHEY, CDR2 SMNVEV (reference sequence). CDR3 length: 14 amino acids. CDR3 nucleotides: TGTGCCAGCAGTTTATATGGGACAGGGGATGGCTACACCTTC. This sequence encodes CASSLYGTGDGYTF.

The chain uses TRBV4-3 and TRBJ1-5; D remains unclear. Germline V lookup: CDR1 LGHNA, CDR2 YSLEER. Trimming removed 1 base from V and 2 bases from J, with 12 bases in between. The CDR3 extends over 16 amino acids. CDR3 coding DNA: TGCGCCAGCAGCCAAGGTGTGGGCTTGGGCAATCAGCCCCAGCATTTT. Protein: CASSQGVGLGNQPQHF.

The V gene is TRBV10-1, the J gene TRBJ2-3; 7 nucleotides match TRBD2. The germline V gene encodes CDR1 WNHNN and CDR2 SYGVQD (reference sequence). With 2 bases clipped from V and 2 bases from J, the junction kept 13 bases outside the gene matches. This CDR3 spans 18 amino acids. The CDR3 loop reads CASSEKGESSGPTDTQYF. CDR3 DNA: TGCGCCAGCAGTGAGAAAGGGGAGTCTAGCGGCCCCACAGATACGCAGTATTTT.

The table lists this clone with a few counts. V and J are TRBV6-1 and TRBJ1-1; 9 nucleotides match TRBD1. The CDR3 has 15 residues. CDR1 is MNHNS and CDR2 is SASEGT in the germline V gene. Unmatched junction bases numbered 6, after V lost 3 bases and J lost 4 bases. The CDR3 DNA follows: TGTGCCAGCAGTGAGGGGGACAGGGAGATCACTGAAGCTTTCTTT. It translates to CASSEGDREITEAFF.

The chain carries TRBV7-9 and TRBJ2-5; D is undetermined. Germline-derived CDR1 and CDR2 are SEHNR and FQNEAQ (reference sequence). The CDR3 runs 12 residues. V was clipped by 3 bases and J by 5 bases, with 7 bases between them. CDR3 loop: CASSFSIETQYF. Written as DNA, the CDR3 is TGTGCCAGCAGCTTTTCCATCGAGACCCAGTACTTC.

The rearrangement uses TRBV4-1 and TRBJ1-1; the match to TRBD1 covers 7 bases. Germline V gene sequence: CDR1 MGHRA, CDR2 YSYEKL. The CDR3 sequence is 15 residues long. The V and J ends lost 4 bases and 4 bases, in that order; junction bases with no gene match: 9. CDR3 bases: TGCGCCAGCAGCCTTCTAGCCACAGGGGTCACTGAAGCTTTCTTT. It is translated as CASSLLATGVTEAFF.

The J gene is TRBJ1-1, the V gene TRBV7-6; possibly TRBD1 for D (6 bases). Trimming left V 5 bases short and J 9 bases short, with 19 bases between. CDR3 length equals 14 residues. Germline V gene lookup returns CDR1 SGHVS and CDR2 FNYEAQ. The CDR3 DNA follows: TGTGCCAGCAGCGACTCTGGGACAACTTCCCAAGCTTTCTTT. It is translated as CASSDSGTTSQAFF.

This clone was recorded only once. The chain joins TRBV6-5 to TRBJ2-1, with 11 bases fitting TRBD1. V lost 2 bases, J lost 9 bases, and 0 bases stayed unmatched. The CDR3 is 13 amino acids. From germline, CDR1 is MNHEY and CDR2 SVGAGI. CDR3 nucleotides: TGTGCCAGCAGTTACGGGACAGGGGGTGAGCAGTTCTTC. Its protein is CASSYGTGGEQFF.

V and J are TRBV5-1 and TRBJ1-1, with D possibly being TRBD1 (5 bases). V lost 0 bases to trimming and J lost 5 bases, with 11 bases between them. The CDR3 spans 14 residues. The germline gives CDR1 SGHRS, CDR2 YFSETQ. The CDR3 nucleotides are TGCGCCAGCAGCTTGGCCGGGGGGGGGACTGAAGCTTTCTTT. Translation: CASSLAGGGTEAFF.

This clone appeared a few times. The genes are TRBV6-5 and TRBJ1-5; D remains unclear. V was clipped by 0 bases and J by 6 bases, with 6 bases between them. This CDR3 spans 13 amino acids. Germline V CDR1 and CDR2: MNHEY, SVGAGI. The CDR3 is CASSYSASQPQHF. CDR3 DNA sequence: TGTGCCAGCAGTTACTCGGCCAGTCAGCCCCAGCATTTT.

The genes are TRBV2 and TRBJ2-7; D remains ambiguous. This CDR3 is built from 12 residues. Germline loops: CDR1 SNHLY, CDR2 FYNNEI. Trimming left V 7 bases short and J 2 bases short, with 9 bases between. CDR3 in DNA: TGTGCCAGCAATGCGGATACCTACGAGCAGTACTTC. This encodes CASNADTYEQYF.

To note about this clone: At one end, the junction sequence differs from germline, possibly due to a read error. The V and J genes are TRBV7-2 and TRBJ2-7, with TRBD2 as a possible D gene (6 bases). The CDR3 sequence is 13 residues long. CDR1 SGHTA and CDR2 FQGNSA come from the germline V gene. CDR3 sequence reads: CASSLGGLGGDHF. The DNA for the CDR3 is TGTGCCAGCAGCTTAGGGGGACTGGGTGGGGACCACTTC.